The source of this TCR beta chain is a study of T cell repertoires in cytomegalovirus infection. Background on the study: CMV epitopes, recently identified HLA-C-restricted and well-studied HLA-B-restricted, were used.

TCRdb recomputed calls from the reads with MiXCR, one row per CDR3 protein. The sample has about 920,000 distinct CDR3 sequences; 30% to 40% are singletons. The germline V and J ends were trimmed by 5 bases and 4 bases, with 20 bases remaining between them. The CDR3 runs to 15 residues. Germline V gives CDR1 DFQATT, CDR2 SNEGSKA (reference sequence). Concerning this clonotype itself: Its antigen is as yet unknown.

V gene TRBV20-1 combines with J gene TRBJ1-2; TRBD1 might be the D (5 bases). This receptor was identified in a human donor in good health (CMV status not recorded). Some clones in this sample may be carry-over from other donors' samples. The sequencing used cultured CD8+ T cells from PBMCs, collected from culture after CMV antigen stimulation. CDR3 region: CSAEDSPRSSYGYTF. CDR3 DNA: TGCAGTGCTGAAGACAGCCCAAGATCCTCCTATGGCTACACCTTC.